The entry that follows covers one TCR beta chain sequence. This sample is part of a study of control samples from healthy donors and cancer patients. This table comes from immunoSEQ multiplex PCR, and its TCRdb copy is limited to in-frame clones, with some not included. The repertoire includes 90,000 to 110,000 clones, about 83% of them detected once, and over 10% sits in the top ten. The length of the CDR3 is 14 residues. The trim removed 5 bases at V and 13 bases at J, leaving 14 bases unmatched. Germline-derived CDR1 and CDR2 are SGHTA and FQGNSA. The origin of this receptor is a woman between 45 and 60 years old in good health. Sequenced sample: blood. The chain is built from TRBV7-2 and TRBJ1-5; 7 nucleotides line up with TRBD1. CDR3 protein: CASSLRTGEVVQHF. In DNA form, the CDR3 reads TGTGCCAGCAGCCTCCGGACAGGTGAGGTTGTGCAGCATTTT.